This TCR beta chain was captured by sequencing in a study of technical replicates of blood from several donors. The repertoire was sequenced with immunoSEQ multiplex PCR; TCRdb's copy has only in-frame clones and lacks some. The sample gives more than 75,000 clones, about 94% of which show up once; 0.2% to 0.25% is in the top ten. The germline CDR1 and CDR2 sequences are SGHNT and YYREEE (reference sequence). V lost 4 bases to trimming and J lost 5 bases; unmatched junction nucleotides: 10. This CDR3 is 16 amino acids long. The V gene is TRBV5-4, the J gene TRBJ2-2; 8 bases are a match to TRBD1. The sequence was obtained from a human donor in good health. Input material: T cells isolated from PBMCs. The CDR3 here is CASSLEGRGRTGELFF. CDR3 DNA sequence: TGTGCCAGCAGCCTAGAGGGCAGGGGGCGAACCGGGGAGCTGTTTTTT.